This record concerns one T cell receptor beta chain sequence. Its antigen remains unknown. The data stem from a study of radiation and T cells in renal cell carcinoma. General observations from the study: From baseline, blood top tumor clonotypes peaked at 2 weeks post-radiation. Pretreatment tumor biopsies were lacking, so baseline clonotypes are unknown.

The junction had 7 bases not matched to a gene; V was cut back by 5 bases and J by 2 bases. The CDR3 length is 15 residues. Germline V gene sequence: CDR1 SGHTA, CDR2 FQGNSA. Time point indicated: blood 2 weeks post-SBRT. Treatment of the sample: 15 Gy SBRT to primary tumor, nephrectomy 4 weeks later. Serial blood draws occurred at baseline and 2 and 4 weeks post-SBRT. The repertoire was sequenced with immunoSEQ multiplex PCR; TCRdb's copy has only in-frame clones and lacks some. The sample includes roughly 130,000 clones, roughly four fifths of them seen just once. This TCR was sampled from a woman in her fifties or sixties with renal cell carcinoma. Here the sequenced sample was blood, taken from a patient whose treatment included radiotherapy and nephrectomy. This chain uses TRBV7-2 with TRBJ2-3; 7 nucleotides match TRBD1. CDR3 DNA: TGTGCCAGCAGCGGCCGGGACAGTAACACAGATACGCAGTATTTT. This gives the protein CASSGRDSNTDTQYF.